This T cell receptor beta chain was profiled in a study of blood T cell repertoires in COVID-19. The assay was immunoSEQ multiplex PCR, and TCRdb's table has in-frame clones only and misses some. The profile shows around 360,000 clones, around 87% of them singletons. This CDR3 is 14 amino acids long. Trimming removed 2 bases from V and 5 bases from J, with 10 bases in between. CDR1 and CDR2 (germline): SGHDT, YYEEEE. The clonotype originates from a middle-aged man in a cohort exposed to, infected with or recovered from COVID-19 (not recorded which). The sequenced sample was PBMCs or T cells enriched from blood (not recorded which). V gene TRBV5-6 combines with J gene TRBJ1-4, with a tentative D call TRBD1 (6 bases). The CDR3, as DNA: TGTGCCAGCAGCTTAAGGGGGAACAATGAAAAACTGTTTTTT. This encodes CASSLRGNNEKLFF.